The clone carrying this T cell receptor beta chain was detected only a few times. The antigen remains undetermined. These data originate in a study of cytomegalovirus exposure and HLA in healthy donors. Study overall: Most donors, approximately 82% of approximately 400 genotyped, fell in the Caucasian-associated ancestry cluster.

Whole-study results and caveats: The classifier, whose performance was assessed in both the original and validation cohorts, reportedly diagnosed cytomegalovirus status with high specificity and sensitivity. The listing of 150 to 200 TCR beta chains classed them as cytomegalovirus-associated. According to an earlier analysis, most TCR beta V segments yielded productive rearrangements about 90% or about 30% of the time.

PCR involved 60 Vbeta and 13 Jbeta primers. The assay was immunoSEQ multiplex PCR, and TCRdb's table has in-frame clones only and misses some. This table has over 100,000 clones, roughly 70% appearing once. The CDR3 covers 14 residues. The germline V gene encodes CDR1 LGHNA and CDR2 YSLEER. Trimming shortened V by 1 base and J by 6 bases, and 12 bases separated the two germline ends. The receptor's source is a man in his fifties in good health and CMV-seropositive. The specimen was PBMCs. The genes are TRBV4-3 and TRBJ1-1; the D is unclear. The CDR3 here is CASSQGTRRAEAFF. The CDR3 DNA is TGCGCCAGCAGCCAAGGGACCCGGAGGGCTGAAGCTTTCTTT.